Sequencing of this TCR beta chain was carried out in a study of identical twins. This clonotype came up once. From the 5' RACE reads, TCRdb called clonotypes with MiXCR, one entry per CDR3 protein. In the table there are 200,000 to 250,000 distinct CDR3 sequences, about 6.7% of which are singletons. The sample also formed part of further work on T cells expressing NK-cell markers. As that study records: TCR beta repertoires came from sorted CD3+CD56+NKG2C+, CD3+CD56+NKG2C- and CD3+CD56-NKG2C+ T cells.

Sequencing input: CD8+ T cells sorted from blood. This sequence originates from a woman between 18 and 30 years old in good health.

The CDR3, as DNA: TGTGCCAGCATCGCGCATCGGGGGCAGGGTCATGAGCAGTTCTTC. This encodes CASIAHRGQGHEQFF. The chain uses TRBV9 and TRBJ2-1; D is perhaps TRBD1 or TRBD2 (6 bases each). Trimming cost V 6 bases and J 8 bases, with 21 bases left between them. CDR1 is SGDLS, CDR2 YYNGEE, per germline. The CDR3 has 15 amino acids. Full variable domain (missing parts from reference TRBV9 and TRBJ2-1): DSGVTQTPKHLITATGQRVTLRCSPRSGDLSVYWYQQSLDQGLQFLIQYYNGEERAKGNILERFSAQQFPDLHSELNLSSLELGDSALYFCASIAHRGQGHEQFFGPGTRLTVL.